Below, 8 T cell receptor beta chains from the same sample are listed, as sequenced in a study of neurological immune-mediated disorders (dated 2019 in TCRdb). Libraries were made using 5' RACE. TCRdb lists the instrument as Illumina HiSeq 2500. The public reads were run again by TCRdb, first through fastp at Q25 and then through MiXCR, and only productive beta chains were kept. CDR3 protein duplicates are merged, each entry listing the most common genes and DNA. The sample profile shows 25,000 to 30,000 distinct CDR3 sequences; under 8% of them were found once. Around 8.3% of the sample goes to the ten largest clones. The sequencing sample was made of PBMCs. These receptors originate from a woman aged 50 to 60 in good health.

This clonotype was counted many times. CDR3 region: CASSSGGTLHF. In DNA, the CDR3 is TGTGCCAGCTCCTCGGGTGGGACCCTCCACTTT. V usage is TRBV7-6 and J usage is TRBJ1-6, with D unresolved. V shed 8 bases and J shed 14 bases, with 13 bases lying between them. The CDR3 is 11 residues long. From germline, CDR1 is SGHVS and CDR2 FNYEAQ.

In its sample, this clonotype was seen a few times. Here the CDR3 DNA reads TGTGCCAGCAGTGCCTGGGGAGGGACGAACACCGGGGAGCTGTTTTTT. It yields the protein CASSAWGGTNTGELFF. The gene calls are TRBV6-1 and TRBJ2-2, with 7 bases lining up with TRBD2. The CDR3 contains 16 residues. The germline gives CDR1 MNHNS, CDR2 SASEGT. The V and J ends lost 4 bases and 0 bases, in that order; junction bases with no gene match: 5.

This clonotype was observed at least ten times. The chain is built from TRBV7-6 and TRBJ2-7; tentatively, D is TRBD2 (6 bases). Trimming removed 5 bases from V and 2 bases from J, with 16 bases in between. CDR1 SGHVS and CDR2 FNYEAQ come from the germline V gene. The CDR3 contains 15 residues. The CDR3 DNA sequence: TGTGCCAGCAGCCCAAGTATCGGCGGGACCTACGAGCAGTACTTC. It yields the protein CASSPSIGGTYEQYF.

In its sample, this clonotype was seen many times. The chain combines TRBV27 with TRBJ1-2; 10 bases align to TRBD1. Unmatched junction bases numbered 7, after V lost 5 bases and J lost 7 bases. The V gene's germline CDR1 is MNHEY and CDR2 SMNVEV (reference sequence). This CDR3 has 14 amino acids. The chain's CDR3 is CASSPRQGARGYTF. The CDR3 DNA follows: TGTGCCAGCAGTCCCCGACAGGGGGCTCGTGGCTACACCTTC.

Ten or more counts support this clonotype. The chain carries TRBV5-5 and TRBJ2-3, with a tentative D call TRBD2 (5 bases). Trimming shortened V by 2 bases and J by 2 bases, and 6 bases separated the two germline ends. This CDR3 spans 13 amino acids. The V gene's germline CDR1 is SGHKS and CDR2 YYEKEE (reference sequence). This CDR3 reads CASSFRDTDTQYF. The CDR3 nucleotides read TGTGCCAGCAGCTTCCGGGACACAGATACGCAGTATTTT.

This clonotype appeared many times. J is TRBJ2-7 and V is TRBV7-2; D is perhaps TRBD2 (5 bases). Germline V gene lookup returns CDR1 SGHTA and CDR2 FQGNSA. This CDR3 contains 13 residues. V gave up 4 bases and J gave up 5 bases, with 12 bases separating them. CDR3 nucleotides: TGTGCCAGCAGCTCGGGGTATTCTAACGAGCAGTACTTC. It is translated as CASSSGYSNEQYF.

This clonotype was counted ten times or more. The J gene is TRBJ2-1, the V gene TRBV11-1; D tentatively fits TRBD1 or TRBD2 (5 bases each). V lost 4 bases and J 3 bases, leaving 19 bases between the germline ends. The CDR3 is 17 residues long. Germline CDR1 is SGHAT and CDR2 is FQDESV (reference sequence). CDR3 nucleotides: TGTGCCAGCAGCTCCCCCCTGGGGGTGTCCCTCTACAATGAGCAGTTCTTC. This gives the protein CASSSPLGVSLYNEQFF.

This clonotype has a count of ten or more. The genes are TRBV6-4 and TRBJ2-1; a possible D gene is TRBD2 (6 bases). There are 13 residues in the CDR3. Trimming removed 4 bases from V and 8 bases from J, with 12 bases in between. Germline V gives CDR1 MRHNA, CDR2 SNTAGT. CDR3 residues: CASSALEGYEQFF. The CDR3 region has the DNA TGTGCCAGCAGTGCCCTGGAGGGCTATGAGCAGTTCTTC.